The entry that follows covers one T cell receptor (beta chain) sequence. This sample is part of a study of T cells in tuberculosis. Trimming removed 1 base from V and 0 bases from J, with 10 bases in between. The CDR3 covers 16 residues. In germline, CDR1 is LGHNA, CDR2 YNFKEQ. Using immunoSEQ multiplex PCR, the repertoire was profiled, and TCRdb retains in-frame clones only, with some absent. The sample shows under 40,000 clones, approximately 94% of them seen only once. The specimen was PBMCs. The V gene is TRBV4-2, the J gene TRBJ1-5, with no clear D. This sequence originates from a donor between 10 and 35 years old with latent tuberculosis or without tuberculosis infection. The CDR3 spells CASSQVGRYSNQPQHF. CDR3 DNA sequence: TGTGCCAGCAGCCAAGTTGGCCGATATAGCAATCAGCCCCAGCATTTT.